One T cell receptor beta chain is described in this entry. This sample is drawn from a study of blood T cell repertoires in COVID-19. Study information: Both acute and convalescent COVID-19 samples were obtained from the United States, Italy and Spain. Sources were T cells, B-cell-depleted T cells, or PBMCs; the material itself was cDNA or gDNA.

This CDR3 has 14 residues. Germline values: CDR1 LNHDA, CDR2 SQIVND (reference sequence). The V gene lost 3 bases and the J gene lost 2 bases, with 11 bases spanning the gap. Seattle researchers signed up patients amid active infection and tracked them longitudinally. The data were produced by immunoSEQ multiplex PCR, yet TCRdb's version contains in-frame clones alone and is incomplete. The table records approximately 530,000 clones, 85% to 90% of them present only once. Material: peripheral blood. The chain links TRBV19 to TRBJ2-7, with D maybe TRBD2 (5 bases). The clonotype was recovered from a woman aged 45 to 65 with COVID-19, enrolled during active disease. Here the CDR3 DNA reads TGTGCCAGTAGTATCATCGAGGGAGCCTACGAGCAGTACTTC. The encoded protein is CASSIIEGAYEQYF.